This TCR beta chain was observed in a study of CD8 T cells in ankylosing spondylitis. As regards this clonotype: Its specificity is not known.

Broader study findings: Ankylosing spondylitis blood appeared to carry a characteristic TCR beta motif of 7 or 8 highly homologous variants.

TCRdb re-called the 5' RACE reads with MiXCR, one entry per CDR3 protein. The sample records around 150,000 distinct CDR3 sequences, around 7.9% being singletons. The sample was blood, either unsorted or a sorted T cell fraction (not recorded which). This TCR derives from a female donor with ankylosing spondylitis or in good health (not recorded which).

The CDR3 is CASSGKGGVWGYTF. In DNA form, the CDR3 reads TGTGCCAGCAGCGGAAAGGGGGGAGTCTGGGGCTACACCTTC. The chain is built from TRBV7-9 and TRBJ1-2, with a tentative D call TRBD1 (6 bases). There are 14 residues in the CDR3. Per the germline V gene, CDR1 is SEHNR and CDR2 is FQNEAQ (reference sequence). Trimming removed 5 bases from V and 8 bases from J, with 18 bases in between. Combining the CDR3 with reference TRBV7-9 and TRBJ1-2 gives the whole variable domain DTGVSQNPRHKITKRGQNVTFRCDPISEHNRLYWYRQTLGQGPEFLTYFQNEAQLEKSRLLSDRFSAERPKGSFSTLEIQRTEQGDSAMYLCASSGKGGVWGYTFGSGTRLTVV.